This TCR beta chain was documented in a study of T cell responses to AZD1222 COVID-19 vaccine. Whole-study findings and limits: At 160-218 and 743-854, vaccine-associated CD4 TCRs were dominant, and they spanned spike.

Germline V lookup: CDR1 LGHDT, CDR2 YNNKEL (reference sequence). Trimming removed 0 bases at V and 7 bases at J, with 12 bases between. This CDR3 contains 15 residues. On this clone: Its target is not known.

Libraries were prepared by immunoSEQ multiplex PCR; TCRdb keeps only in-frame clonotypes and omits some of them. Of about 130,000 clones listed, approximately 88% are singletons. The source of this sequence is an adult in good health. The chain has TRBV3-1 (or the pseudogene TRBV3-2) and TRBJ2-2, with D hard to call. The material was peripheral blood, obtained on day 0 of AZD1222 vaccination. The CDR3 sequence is CASSQEGFYGGELFF. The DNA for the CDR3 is TGTGCCAGCAGCCAAGAAGGGTTTTACGGCGGGGAGCTGTTTTTT.